This TCR beta chain was identified in a study of T cell responses to AZD1222 COVID-19 vaccine. J lost 2 bases, V lost 4 bases, and 5 bases had no gene match. Germline CDR1 reads KGHSH; CDR2 reads LQKENI. This CDR3 region has 15 residues. Worth noting for this clone: Its antigen is unidentified.

Repertoires were generated with immunoSEQ multiplex PCR, while TCRdb's copy carries only in-frame clones and drops some. The table includes about 110,000 clones, 88% detected once. Study-level results: Nearly half of unique spike-specific TCRs reportedly avoided B.1.351 and B.1.1.7 mutated regions. An increase in Spike-specific TCR breadth and depth was observed after two AZD1222 doses.

The chain has TRBV18 and TRBJ2-1; 7 nucleotides line up with TRBD2. The TCR comes from an adult in good health. The sequencing used peripheral blood, collected on day 0 of AZD1222 vaccination. CDR3 amino acids: CASSQPGLPYNEQFF. The CDR3 nucleotides read TGTGCCAGCTCACAACCGGGACTACCCTACAATGAGCAGTTCTTC. The variable domain in full, completed from reference TRBV18 and TRBJ2-1, reads NAGVMQNPRHLVRRRGQEARLRCSPMKGHSHVYWYRQLPEEGLKFMVYLQKENIIDESGMPKERFSAEFPKEGPSILRIQQVVRGDSAAYFCASSQPGLPYNEQFFGPGTRLTVL.